This entry describes one T cell receptor (beta chain). Its antigen remains unidentified. TCRdb recomputed calls from the 5' RACE reads with MiXCR, one row per CDR3 protein. Of more than 150,000 distinct CDR3 sequences listed, over 20% are singletons. This sample is part of a study of T-cell memory formation after mild COVID-19. General study findings and limits: Among CD4+ contracting clones, most were CM and EM, and CD8+ ones EMRA. Clones that contracted from day 15 to 85 had balanced CD4/CD8; later expanders were CD4+ biased.

This CDR3 spans 14 amino acids. Trimming cost V 2 bases and J 7 bases, with 15 bases left between them. Germline V gene data show CDR1 as ENHRY and CDR2 as SYGVKD. The TCR originated in an adult woman who had mild COVID-19 (a few samples of this study predate the infection). Cell type and time point are not known. Material for sequencing was PBMCs or a T cell subset sorted from them (not recorded which). V gene TRBV10-3 combines with J gene TRBJ2-7, with D tentatively TRBD1 (6 bases). The CDR3 sequence is CAISERQGYGEQYF. The DNA of the CDR3 is TGTGCCATCAGTGAGAGGCAGGGGTACGGGGAGCAGTACTTC.